This T cell receptor beta chain was obtained from a study of OX40 agonist ivuxolimab in advanced cancers. Study details: A male proportion of just over 80% was recorded, with mean age about 62 years and range about 23 to 90. Partial response was recorded in three patients: one hepatocellular carcinoma and two cutaneous melanoma cases. Findings and limits, study-wide: Fewer expanded clones were found on average in CD4+ than in CD8+ T cells.

In regard to this clone: Its matching antigen is unknown.

Germline V lookup: CDR1 LNHNV, CDR2 YYDKDF (reference sequence). V was shortened by 5 bases and J by 0 bases, with 8 bases between the two germline ends. The length of the CDR3 is 15 residues. TCRdb's table, derived via immunoSEQ multiplex PCR, lists solely in-frame clones and lacks some. Here the sample spans about 55,000 clones, approximately 90% being singletons. The source material was CD4+ or CD8+ T cells sorted from blood, sampled in a trial of the OX40 agonist ivuxolimab. V gene TRBV15 combines with J gene TRBJ2-6; D is unclear. This sequence was found in an adult with an advanced solid tumor such as melanoma, head and neck, liver or kidney cancer. DNA for the CDR3: TGTGCCACCAGCGCGAGCCTCTCTGGGGCCAACGTCCTGACTTTC. Protein: CATSASLSGANVLTF.